The rows below give T cell receptor beta chains drawn from one sample of a study of blood T cell repertoires in COVID-19. Libraries were prepared by immunoSEQ multiplex PCR; TCRdb keeps only in-frame clonotypes and omits some of them. The sample holds approximately 120,000 clones, around 85% seen once. Material for sequencing was peripheral blood. These receptors all come from a woman older than 75 with COVID-19, enrolled during active disease. Each CDR3 is given with its conserved first and last residue. The D gene is left open where the match is weak. Where a row states a size, it is once, few, many or the class of an expanded clone; other rows omit it.

D gene,J gene,clone size,V gene,CDR3 protein,CDR3 DNA
-,TRBJ2-3,-,TRBV3-1/TRBV3-2,CASSQVRQRSTDTQYF,TGTGCCAGCAGCCAAGTCAGACAGAGAAGCACAGATACGCAGTATTTT
TRBD2,TRBJ2-1,-,TRBV7-2,CASSRTSGLGDEQFF,TGTGCCAGCAGCCGGACTAGCGGTCTTGGGGATGAGCAGTTCTTC
-,TRBJ1-5,-,TRBV27,CASSFTGHNNQPQHF,TGTGCCAGCAGTTTTACGGGACATAACAATCAGCCCCAGCATTTT
-,TRBJ1-5,-,TRBV6-5,CATGGYNQPQHF,TGTGCCACCGGCGGGTACAATCAGCCCCAGCATTTT
TRBD1,TRBJ1-1,-,TRBV19,CASRPPGQGAHSEAFF,TGTGCCAGTAGGCCGCCGGGACAGGGGGCGCACTCTGAAGCTTTCTTT
-,TRBJ1-2,-,TRBV7-9,CASSLAGGYGYTF,TGTGCCAGCAGCTTAGCAGGCGGCTATGGCTACACCTTC
-,TRBJ1-2,few,TRBV5-1,CASRSTTDNYGYTF,TGCGCCAGCAGGTCAACGACAGATAACTATGGCTACACCTTC
TRBD1,TRBJ2-1,-,TRBV9,CASSVGRTGRPYNEQFF,TGTGCCAGCAGCGTAGGAAGGACAGGGAGGCCCTACAATGAGCAGTTCTTC
-,TRBJ2-7,-,TRBV5-1,CASSLEGTRGYEQYF,TGCGCCAGCAGCTTGGAAGGGACAAGAGGCTACGAGCAGTACTTC
-,TRBJ2-1,-,TRBV28,CASFSWSGTYNEQFF,TGTGCCAGCTTCAGTTGGTCGGGGACCTACAATGAGCAGTTCTTC
-,TRBJ2-1,few,TRBV7-8,CASSHHRLQGYNEQFF,TGTGCCAGCAGTCACCACAGACTACAGGGCTACAATGAGCAGTTCTTC
-,TRBJ1-1,-,TRBV28,CASITGSLNTEAFF,TGTGCCAGCATCACAGGGAGCTTGAACACTGAAGCTTTCTTT
-,TRBJ2-2,once,TRBV6-5,CASSNGLTGELFF,TGTGCCAGCAGTAACGGTCTAACCGGGGAGCTGTTTTTT
-,TRBJ2-4,-,TRBV7-2,CASSLTDIQYF,TGTGCCAGCAGCTTAACGGACATTCAGTACTTC
TRBD1,TRBJ1-1,few,TRBV7-3,CASSPMEGAPAFF,TGTGCCAGCAGCCCTATGGAGGGGGCGCCAGCTTTCTTT
-,TRBJ1-1,-,TRBV28,CASKRTANFEAFF,TGTGCCAGCAAAAGGACAGCCAATTTTGAAGCTTTCTTT
-,TRBJ2-4,-,TRBV4-2,CASSQEVAGKGIQYF,TGTGCCAGCAGCCAAGAGGTGGCAGGGAAAGGGATTCAGTACTTC
-,TRBJ1-3,-,TRBV20-1,CSASHSSPTGNTIYF,TGCAGTGCTAGTCACAGCTCGCCCACTGGAAACACCATATATTTT
-,TRBJ2-1,-,TRBV6-5,CASSYPTGTTEQFF,TGTGCCAGCAGTTACCCGACCGGGACAACGGAGCAGTTCTTC
-,TRBJ2-2,-,TRBV5-4,CASSPAGRSNTGELFF,TGTGCCAGCAGTCCGGCCGGCAGGTCGAACACCGGGGAGCTGTTTTTT
-,TRBJ2-1,-,TRBV3-1/TRBV3-2,CASSQVSKSNEQFF,TGTGCCAGCAGCCAAGTGTCAAAGAGCAATGAGCAGTTCTTC
-,TRBJ1-1,few,TRBV11-3,CASSLHWNTEAFF,TGTGCCAGCAGCTTACATTGGAACACTGAAGCTTTCTTT
-,TRBJ1-1,-,TRBV7-8,CASSLGFGNTEAFF,TGTGCCAGCAGCTTGGGCTTCGGGAACACTGAAGCTTTCTTT
TRBD1,TRBJ1-2,-,TRBV5-4,CASSANRGDGYTF,TGTGCCAGCAGCGCGAACAGGGGAGACGGCTACACCTTC
-,TRBJ1-5,-,TRBV2,CASSETGNQPQHF,TGTGCCAGCAGTGAAACAGGGAATCAGCCCCAGCATTTT
-,TRBJ2-5,-,TRBV18,CASSELRGNQETQYF,TGTGCCAGCTCCGAACTACGGGGAAACCAAGAGACCCAGTACTTC
-,TRBJ2-5,-,TRBV28,CASRNPNRETQYF,TGTGCCAGCAGGAACCCCAACAGGGAGACCCAGTACTTC
-,TRBJ2-7,-,TRBV7-9,CASSLDQVAFERGEQYF,TGTGCCAGCAGCTTAGATCAGGTAGCGTTCGAGCGTGGCGAGCAGTACTTC
TRBD1,TRBJ2-7,-,TRBV28,CASSSIGTVNYEQYF,TGTGCCAGCAGTTCTATCGGGACAGTAAACTACGAGCAGTACTTC
-,TRBJ2-7,few,TRBV12-3/TRBV12-4,CASSFGYEQYF,TGTGCCAGCAGTTTCGGGTACGAGCAGTACTTC
-,TRBJ2-3,-,TRBV7-2,CASSLGNRPTDTQYF,TGTGCCAGCAGCTTAGGTAACAGACCCACAGATACGCAGTATTTT
TRBD2,TRBJ2-4,-,TRBV28,CASSLQGLAGGGTKNIQYF,TGTGCCAGCAGTTTACAGGGACTAGCGGGAGGAGGAACCAAAAACATTCAGTACTTC
-,TRBJ1-4,-,TRBV19,CASTEDPRRNEKLFF,TGTGCCAGTACCGAAGACCCCCGGAGGAATGAAAAACTGTTTTTT
-,TRBJ2-7,once,TRBV28,CASSTYRAGYEQYF,TGTGCCAGCAGTACTTACAGGGCTGGCTACGAGCAGTACTTC
-,TRBJ2-1,few,TRBV10-2,CASTEASAEQFF,TGCGCCAGCACAGAAGCTAGCGCCGAGCAGTTCTTC
TRBD2,TRBJ2-5,-,TRBV19,CASSSSSGSKETQYF,TGTGCCAGTAGTTCGTCTAGCGGGAGTAAGGAGACCCAGTACTTC
TRBD2,TRBJ2-7,-,TRBV6-5,CASSPRLAGVGEQYF,TGTGCCAGCAGCCCCAGGCTAGCGGGAGTAGGCGAGCAGTACTTC
TRBD2,TRBJ2-1,-,TRBV7-2,CASSAGLAGGEQFF,TGTGCCAGCAGCGCCGGACTAGCGGGGGGTGAGCAGTTCTTC